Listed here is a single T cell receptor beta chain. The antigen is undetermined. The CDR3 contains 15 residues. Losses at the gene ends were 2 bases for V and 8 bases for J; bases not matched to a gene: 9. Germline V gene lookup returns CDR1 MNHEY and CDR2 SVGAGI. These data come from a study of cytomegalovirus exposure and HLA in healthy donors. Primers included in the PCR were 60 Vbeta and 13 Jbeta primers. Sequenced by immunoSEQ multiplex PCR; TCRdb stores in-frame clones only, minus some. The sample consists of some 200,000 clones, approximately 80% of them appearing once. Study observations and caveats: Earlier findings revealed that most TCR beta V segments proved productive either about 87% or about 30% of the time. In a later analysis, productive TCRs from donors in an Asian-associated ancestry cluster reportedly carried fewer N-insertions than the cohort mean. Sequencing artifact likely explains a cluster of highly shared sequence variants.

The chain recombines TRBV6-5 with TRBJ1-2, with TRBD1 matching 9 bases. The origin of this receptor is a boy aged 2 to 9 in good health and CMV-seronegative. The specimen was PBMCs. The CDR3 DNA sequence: TGTGCCAGCAGTTACCCGGAACAGGGGGCGCTGGGCTACACCTTC. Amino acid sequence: CASSYPEQGALGYTF.